What follows are 29 T cell receptor beta chains derived from one specimen sequenced in a study of cytomegalovirus exposure and HLA in healthy donors. It was with 60 Vbeta and 13 Jbeta primers that the PCR ran. Produced via immunoSEQ multiplex PCR; TCRdb's table is partial and in-frame only. The table has over 85,000 clones, 60% to 85% seen once; the top ten hold around 1.3%. Sequencing was done on a sample of PBMCs. These receptors were taken from a woman aged 25 to 45 in good health and CMV-seronegative.

The chain has TRBV6-6 and TRBJ2-7; weak D call: TRBD2 (5 bases). The CDR3 loop spans 13 amino acids. Germline CDR1 and CDR2: MNHNY and SVGAGI (reference sequence). Deletions cut 2 bases from V and 6 bases from J, with 11 bases between. CDR3 nucleotides: TGTGCCAGCAGTTACGTAGGGAGCCTCGAGCAGTACTTC. Protein sequence: CASSYVGSLEQYF.

This clone is a singleton in its sample. DNA for the CDR3: TGCGCCAGCAGTGAGTGCACCTATAGCAATCAGCCCCAGCATTTT. Its translation is CASSECTYSNQPQHF. This chain uses TRBV10-1 with TRBJ1-5; no clear D gene. Trimming cost V 1 base and J 0 bases, with 7 bases left between them. The CDR3 runs to 15 residues. In germline, CDR1 is WNHNN, CDR2 SYGVQD (reference sequence).

In the case of this clone: Mismatch with germline at one junction end may stem from a read error. The same CDR3 arises from other DNA sequences in this sample as well. CDR3 sequence reads: CASSPTGGLEAFF. In DNA form, the CDR3 reads TGTGCCAGCAGCCCCACCGGGGGACTGGAAGCTTTCTTC. The rearrangement joins TRBV7-6 to TRBJ1-1; a weak D match, TRBD1 (5 bases). There are 13 residues in the CDR3. Germline V gene sequence: CDR1 SGHVS, CDR2 FNYEAQ.

The rearrangement uses TRBV9 and TRBJ1-4; 8 bases are shared with TRBD1. From germline, CDR1 is SGDLS and CDR2 YYNGEE. V lost 3 bases to trimming and J lost 8 bases; unmatched junction nucleotides: 6. The CDR3 is made up of 14 amino acids. The CDR3 region has the DNA TGTGCCAGCAGCGCAGGGGGCGCAGACGAAAAACTGTTTTTT. Its translation: CASSAGGADEKLFF.

The gene calls are TRBV7-9 and TRBJ2-5; 9 bases line up with TRBD1. V trimming: 5 bases; J trimming: 3 bases; junction bases outside the gene matches: 7. The CDR3 loop spans 15 amino acids. CDR1 and CDR2 from the germline V gene are SEHNR and FQNEAQ (reference sequence). This CDR3 reads CASSPPRTGEETQYF. In DNA, the CDR3 is TGTGCCAGCAGCCCCCCAAGGACAGGGGAAGAGACCCAGTACTTC. Complete variable domain (other parts from reference TRBV7-9 and TRBJ2-5): DTGVSQNPRHKITKRGQNVTFRCDPISEHNRLYWYRQTLGQGPEFLTYFQNEAQLEKSRLLSDRFSAERPKGSFSTLEIQRTEQGDSAMYLCASSPPRTGEETQYFGPGTRLLVL.

This chain links TRBV7-8 with TRBJ2-5; 10 bases are a match to TRBD2. The CDR3 has 16 amino acids. Germline V lookup: CDR1 SGHVS, CDR2 FQNEAQ. With V trimmed by 0 bases and J by 5 bases, 6 bases remained unmatched. CDR3 sequence (DNA): TGTGCCAGCAGCTTAGCGGTGGCTAGCGGGGGTGAGACCCAGTACTTC. It specifies CASSLAVASGGETQYF.

This chain connects TRBV27 to TRBJ1-1; no reliable D call. This CDR3 spans 14 amino acids. Per the germline V gene, CDR1 is MNHEY and CDR2 is SMNVEV (reference sequence). The ends were cut back, 3 bases at V and 1 base at J, with 9 bases in the middle. The CDR3 DNA reads TGTGCCAGCAGTTTCACACAGTCGAACACTGAAGCTTTCTTT. It yields the protein CASSFTQSNTEAFF.

This clone occurred once. This chain links TRBV6-5 with TRBJ1-1; maybe TRBD1 (5 bases). Trimming removed 8 bases from V and 2 bases from J, with 18 bases in between. CDR1 MNHEY and CDR2 SVGAGI come from the germline V gene. CDR3 size: 15 residues. CDR3 bases: TGTGCCAGCCGGACCAGGGCATTCTCAAACACTGAAGCTTTCTTT. Residues: CASRTRAFSNTEAFF.

This chain joins TRBV27 and TRBJ1-5; no clear D. Germline CDR1 and CDR2: MNHEY and SMNVEV (reference sequence). The CDR3 is made up of 13 amino acids. The germline V and J ends were trimmed by 4 bases and 5 bases, with 9 bases remaining between them. The CDR3 coding sequence is TGTGCCAGCAGTTCCTCTACGCATCAGCCCCAGCATTTT. This encodes CASSSSTHQPQHF.

The chain has TRBV30 and TRBJ2-1; 8 bases are shared with TRBD2. V was clipped by 0 bases and J by 7 bases; unmatched bases: 2. Looked up from germline, CDR1 is GTSNPN and CDR2 is SVGIG (reference sequence). CDR3 length equals 13 residues. CDR3 nucleotide sequence: TGTGCCTGGAGTGTCGGCGGGAGGAATGAGCAGTTCTTC. It yields the protein CAWSVGGRNEQFF.

The CDR3 region has the DNA TGTGCCAGCAGTGAGACGGGACAGTACGAGCAGTACTTC. It is translated as CASSETGQYEQYF. The V gene is TRBV2, the J gene TRBJ2-7, with TRBD1 identical over 7 bases. The V gene end was trimmed by 3 bases and the J gene end by 4 bases; junction bases not matched to a gene: 3. Germline values: CDR1 SNHLY, CDR2 FYNNEI. CDR3 size: 13 residues.

This chain joins TRBV7-9 and TRBJ2-1; 8 bases are a match to TRBD2. V shed 7 bases and J 4 bases; nucleotides not matched to a gene: 9. Germline CDR1 SEHNR, CDR2 FQNEAQ (reference sequence). This CDR3 spans 15 amino acids. CDR3 amino acids: CASTTGTRTYNEQFF. The DNA of the CDR3 is TGTGCCAGCACCACCGGGACTAGGACTTACAATGAGCAGTTCTTC. Variable domain in full (rest from reference TRBV7-9 and TRBJ2-1): DTGVSQNPRHKITKRGQNVTFRCDPISEHNRLYWYRQTLGQGPEFLTYFQNEAQLEKSRLLSDRFSAERPKGSFSTLEIQRTEQGDSAMYLCASTTGTRTYNEQFFGPGTRLTVL.

The rearrangement joins TRBV18 to TRBJ2-5; TRBD1 might be the D (6 bases). Trimming took 2 bases from V and 6 from J, leaving 16 bases between them. In germline, CDR1 is KGHSH, CDR2 LQKENI. This CDR3 is 15 amino acids long. The CDR3 loop reads CASSPTGSPVQTQYF. The CDR3 nucleotides read TGTGCCAGCTCACCAACAGGGTCTCCCGTTCAGACCCAGTACTTC.

This clone was detected a few times. The V and J genes are TRBV25-1 and TRBJ2-1; no clear D. Germline-derived CDR1 and CDR2 are MGHDK and SYGVNS. This CDR3 has 14 amino acids. V gave up 6 bases and J gave up 4 bases, with 13 bases separating them. CDR3 sequence (DNA): TGTGCCAGCAGCGACACGGCCACTTACAATGAGCAGTTCTTC. This codes for CASSDTATYNEQFF.

This chain uses TRBV5-4 with TRBJ2-5; D is perhaps TRBD2 (6 bases). The CDR3 extends over 13 amino acids. In germline, CDR1 is SGHNT, CDR2 YYREEE (reference sequence). The germline V and J ends were trimmed by 6 bases and 1 base, with 10 bases remaining between them. The CDR3 reads CASTIGSQETQYF. Here the CDR3 DNA reads TGTGCCAGCACCATCGGGAGCCAAGAGACCCAGTACTTC.

The chain carries TRBV2 and TRBJ2-7, with D perhaps matching TRBD2 (6 bases). Trimming removed 8 bases at V and 1 base at J, with 18 bases between. The CDR3 is 15 amino acids. Germline CDR1 and CDR2: SNHLY and FYNNEI. This CDR3 reads CASSTRAGKSYEQYF. In nucleotides, the CDR3 is TGTGCCAGCTCCACCCGGGCGGGGAAATCCTACGAGCAGTACTTC.

This clone was detected a few times. The gene calls are TRBV5-1 and TRBJ2-5; 8 nucleotides agree with TRBD2. J was trimmed by 4 bases and V by 0 bases; bases with no gene match: 17. Germline V lookup: CDR1 SGHRS, CDR2 YFSETQ. This CDR3 has 19 amino acids. CDR3 DNA: TGCGCCAGCAGCTTGGTGGGGAACCCGGGAGGGTCACTGATAGAGACCCAGTACTTC. Protein sequence: CASSLVGNPGGSLIETQYF.

The V gene is TRBV4-3, the J gene TRBJ2-7; D is possibly TRBD1 (5 bases). Trimming cost V 4 bases and J 12 bases, with 25 bases left between them. CDR1 and CDR2 from the germline V gene are LGHNA and YSLEER. The CDR3 has 15 residues. CDR3 in DNA: TGCGCCAGCAGCCCGCTCGCCAGGGCACCTTCGTATTCGTACTTC. It is translated as CASSPLARAPSYSYF.

The J gene is TRBJ1-1, the V gene TRBV25-1; 8 bases line up with TRBD1. The CDR3 consists of 15 residues. Looked up from germline, CDR1 is MGHDK and CDR2 is SYGVNS. The trim removed 4 bases at V and 2 bases at J, leaving 6 bases unmatched. The CDR3 coding sequence is TGTGCCAGCAGTGCACCCGGGACAGGCAACACTGAAGCTTTCTTT. This codes for CASSAPGTGNTEAFF.

CDR3 sequence reads: CASSWTGSGEKLFF. CDR3 DNA sequence: TGCGCCAGCAGCTGGACAGGGAGTGGTGAAAAACTGTTTTTT. The genes are TRBV5-1 and TRBJ1-4, with 8 bases aligning to TRBD1. The CDR3 runs to 14 residues. Germline CDR1 is SGHRS and CDR2 is YFSETQ. Losses at the gene ends were 3 bases for V and 7 bases for J; bases not matched to a gene: 5.

The chain combines TRBV5-1 with TRBJ2-7; 9 nucleotides line up with TRBD1. The CDR3 loop spans 14 amino acids. Germline V gene lookup returns CDR1 SGHRS and CDR2 YFSETQ. The J segment lost 1 base and the V segment lost 2 bases, leaving 1 base of the junction unmatched. As DNA, the CDR3 is TGCGCCAGCAGCTTCGGGACAGGGTCCTACGAGCAGTACTTC. Translated, it gives CASSFGTGSYEQYF. The entire variable domain, with the rest obtained from reference TRBV5-1 and TRBJ2-7, is as follows: KAGVTQTPRYLIKTRGQQVTLSCSPISGHRSVSWYQQTPGQGLQFLFEYFSETQRNKGNFPGRFSGRQFSNSRSEMNVSTLELGDSALYLCASSFGTGSYEQYFGPGTRLTVT.

CDR3 sequence reads: CASSRTTGVQNEQYF. The CDR3 DNA is TGTGCCAGCAGCCGCACCACAGGGGTTCAAAACGAGCAGTACTTC. V usage is TRBV4-2 and J usage is TRBJ2-7, with 7 bases aligning to TRBD1. Germline CDR1 LGHNA, CDR2 YNFKEQ. With V trimmed by 4 bases and J by 5 bases, 11 bases remained unmatched. This CDR3 spans 15 amino acids.

The chain combines TRBV30 with TRBJ2-5, with 10 bases matching TRBD2. From germline, CDR1 is GTSNPN and CDR2 SVGIG (reference sequence). After removal of 2 bases from V and 0 bases from J, the junction contained 9 bases not matched to a gene. This CDR3 contains 17 residues. CDR3: CAWSSPLAGVYQETQYF. The CDR3 bases are TGTGCCTGGAGTTCCCCCCTAGCGGGAGTGTACCAAGAGACCCAGTACTTC.

The chain couples TRBV11-2 to TRBJ1-1; perhaps TRBD1 as D (5 bases). CDR1 and CDR2 (germline): SGHAT, FQNNGV. The CDR3 totals 14 residues. With 5 bases removed from V and 3 bases from J, the gap between germline ends came to 13 bases. The chain's CDR3 is CASSLPGTYTEAFF. Written as DNA, the CDR3 is TGTGCCAGCAGCCTTCCTGGGACTTACACTGAAGCTTTCTTT. The full variable domain, in which reference TRBV11-2 and TRBJ1-1 provide the parts outside the CDR3, is EAGVAQSPRYKIIEKRQSVAFWCNPISGHATLYWYQQILGQGPKLLIQFQNNGVVDDSQLPKDRFSAERLKGVDSTLKIQPAKLEDSAVYLCASSLPGTYTEAFFGQGTRLTVV.

This clone was observed at least ten times. V is TRBV13 and J is TRBJ2-7, with 7 bases lining up with TRBD1. CDR3 length: 19 amino acids. The germline CDR1 and CDR2 sequences are PRHDT and FYEKMQ (reference sequence). V lost 2 bases, J lost 2 bases, and 18 bases stayed unmatched. CDR3 nucleotide sequence: TGTGCCAGCAGCTTAATCTCTCGAGTCTTTGGACAGGCCCCCTACGAGCAGTACTTC. It codes for CASSLISRVFGQAPYEQYF.

The chain couples TRBV30 to TRBJ2-3, with 8 bases fitting TRBD1. The CDR3 extends over 13 amino acids. Germline V gene lookup returns CDR1 GTSNPN and CDR2 SVGIG (reference sequence). V trimming: 5 bases; J trimming: 1 base; junction bases outside the gene matches: 2. As DNA, the CDR3 is TGTGCCTGGGAGACAGGGGGCACAGATACGCAGTATTTT. Amino acids: CAWETGGTDTQYF.

The chain joins TRBV4-3 to TRBJ1-2; tentatively, D is TRBD1 (5 bases). The length of the CDR3 is 15 residues. V was pared by 0 bases and J by 0 bases, with 8 bases between. Germline assignment: CDR1 LGHNA and CDR2 YSLEER. The CDR3 region has the DNA TGCGCCAGCAGCCAAGAGACAGCCCCTAACTATGGCTACACCTTC. Protein sequence: CASSQETAPNYGYTF.

This sequence joins TRBV5-3 and TRBJ1-1; 7 bases agree with TRBD1. TRBV5-3 is flagged as an ORF with uncertain function. V dropped 0 bases and J dropped 1; count of bases not matched to a gene: 6. The CDR3 runs 16 residues. The CDR3 DNA sequence: TGTGCCAGAAGCTTGGTTGAGTACAGGGGGAACACTGAAGCTTTCTTT. This gives the protein CARSLVEYRGNTEAFF.

J is TRBJ2-7 and V is TRBV4-2, with 10 bases identical to TRBD1. Trimming removed 1 base from V and 3 bases from J; junction bases left unmatched: 3. The V gene's germline CDR1 is LGHNA and CDR2 YNFKEQ. There are 15 residues in the CDR3. The CDR3 protein is CASSQGGTGDYEQYF. For the CDR3, the DNA is TGTGCCAGCAGCCAAGGCGGGACAGGGGACTACGAGCAGTACTTC.